This T cell receptor beta chain was obtained from a study of T cells in lung cancer brain metastases (dated by TCRdb to the late 2010s). About the investigation overall: Of the 20 to 25 patients, seventeen had a history of tobacco use, with a median of 40 pack-years. The cohort comprised some 20 patients contributing 40 specimens, one primary lung lesion and one brain metastasis each. An average DNA integrity number of 3.5 to 4.5 was found in both primary and metastatic specimens, and no significant difference was detected between sites. Of the patients, around 12 were female and roughly nine were male, and their median age at first diagnosis was approximately 62 years. The primary and brain metastasis specimens were acquired a median of around 340 days apart. Most of the roughly 20 patients received no interval therapy between primary and metastasis resection. In this study, the TCR beta CDR3 repertoires of fully resected primary non-small cell lung cancers were compared with those of paired brain metastases.

As for this clone: Its antigen is not yet known. Base qualities were left out, and no much larger clone turns up one base away.

Patients underwent resection for synchronous oligometastatic disease or delayed recurrence of a solitary brain metastasis. To avoid including cancers other than NSCLC, any patient with a history of multiple malignancies was excluded. Tumor areas were macrodissected from a few deparaffinized 8.5 to 10 um unstained sections guided by marked H&E slides. All specimens were fixed in formalin and embedded in paraffin (FFPE). The AllPrep DNA/RNA FFPE Kit was used to extract genomic DNA. Summary of the overall study and its limitations: It was not possible to control for the effects of preoperative corticosteroids on T cell infiltration in brain metastases. The ten most abundant clones accounted for a significantly larger fraction of the repertoire in brain metastases than in primaries, which suggests clonal expansion. DNA fragmentation in the FFPE samples may have kept the complete infiltrating T cell repertoire from being retrieved. Most clones were specific to a single lesion, and paired lesions overlapped only to a limited degree (mean Morisita index approximately 0.23). Brain metastases had significantly fewer unique productive clones than paired primaries (median approximately 1,500 versus 4,300).

Each sample received between roughly 2 and 5.5 ug of genomic DNA as input, and paired samples received equal DNA input. TCR beta libraries were constructed with the immunoSEQ hsTCRbeta Kit, with multiplexed V and J gene primers used across two PCR steps. Pooled libraries with positive and negative controls were sequenced on an Illumina MiSeq using a 100-cycle paired-end protocol. The authors' analysis ran thus. The immunoSEQ vendor processed the raw data into normalized, annotated TCR beta repertoire reports. Richness was defined as unique clones by nucleotide sequence, with iChao1 and Efron-Thisted estimators extrapolating total richness. Paired lesions were characterized and compared using Pielou's evenness, Simpson's index, top-ten clone proportional abundance, and the Morisita overlap index. TCRdb took over this immuneACCESS table, retaining in-frame rearrangements with V and J assigned. Such tables are incomplete; in checked studies, under half of the missing clones stem from an unresolved V gene, and the remainder is unexplained. The V and J calls and clone size are taken from that table; D and trimming were inferred from the DNA. The table for this sample lists about 4,900 clones; 84% of them were counted only once. Clones ranked in the top ten supply roughly 3.2% of the sample.

From cysteine to phenylalanine, the CDR3 is 14 amino acids long. Only the CDR3 portion is preserved as DNA: 42 bases, with reading frame beginning at the first base. From a lookup of the germline V gene (reference sequence), CDR1 and CDR2 are MNHEY and SMNVEV. The junction carries 13 bases between V and J, which are trimmed by 8 bases and 2 bases respectively. Recombination linked TRBV27 to TRBJ1-5; the D gene is unclear. The receptor was isolated from a woman in her fifties or sixties with non-small cell lung cancer. The sample was tumor tissue from the primary lung tumor. Reading the label with the study, this specimen's cell subset or site is: primary lung cancer lesion. The CDR3 protein: CASSAGWGNQPQHF. The sequence in DNA is TGTGCCAGCTCGGCCGGGTGGGGCAATCAGCCCCAGCATTTT.